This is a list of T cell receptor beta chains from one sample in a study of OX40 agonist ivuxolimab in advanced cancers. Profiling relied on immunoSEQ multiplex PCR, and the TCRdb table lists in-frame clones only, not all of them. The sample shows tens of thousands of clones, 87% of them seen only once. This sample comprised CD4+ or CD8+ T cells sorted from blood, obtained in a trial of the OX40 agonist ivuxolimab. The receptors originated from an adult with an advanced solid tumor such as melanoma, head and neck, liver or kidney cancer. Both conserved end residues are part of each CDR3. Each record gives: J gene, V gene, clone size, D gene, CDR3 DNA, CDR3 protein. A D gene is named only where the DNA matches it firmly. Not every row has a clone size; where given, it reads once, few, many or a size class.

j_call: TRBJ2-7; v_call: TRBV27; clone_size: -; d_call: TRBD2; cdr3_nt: TGTGCCAGCAGCCTTGCGGGAGGGGCGATACGGGAGGAGCAGTACTTC; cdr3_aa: CASSLAGGAIREEQYF
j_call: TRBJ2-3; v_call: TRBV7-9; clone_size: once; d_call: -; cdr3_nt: TGTGCCAGCAGCTTAGCGCAGGGGCGCACAGATACGCAGTATTTT; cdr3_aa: CASSLAQGRTDTQYF
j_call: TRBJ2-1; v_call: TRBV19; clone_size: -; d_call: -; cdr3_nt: TGTGCCAGTAGTGGGGGGGCACCCGCCTACAATGAGCAGTTCTTC; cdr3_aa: CASSGGAPAYNEQFF
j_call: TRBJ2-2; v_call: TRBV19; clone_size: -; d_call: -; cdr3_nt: TGTGCCAGTAGTACCAGCCCCGCCGGGGAGCTGTTTTTT; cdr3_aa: CASSTSPAGELFF
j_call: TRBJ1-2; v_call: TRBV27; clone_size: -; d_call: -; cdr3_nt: TGTGCCAGCAGTCTCGAGTATAAGGGTGGCTACACCTTC; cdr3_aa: CASSLEYKGGYTF
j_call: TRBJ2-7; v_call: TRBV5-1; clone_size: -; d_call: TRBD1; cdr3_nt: TGCGCCAGCAGCTTGGAGGGGGCAACCTACGAGCAGTACTTC; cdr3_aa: CASSLEGATYEQYF
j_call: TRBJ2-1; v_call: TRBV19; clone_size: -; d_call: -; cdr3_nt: TGTGCCAGTAGTTTTTCCTACAATGAGCAGTTCTTC; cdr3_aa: CASSFSYNEQFF
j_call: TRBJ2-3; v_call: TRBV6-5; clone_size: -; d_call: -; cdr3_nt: TGTGCCAGCAGTTACTTGGGAGGGGGGGCCACAGATACGCAGTATTTT; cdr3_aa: CASSYLGGGATDTQYF
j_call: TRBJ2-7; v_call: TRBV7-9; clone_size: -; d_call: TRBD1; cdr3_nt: TGTGCCAGCCGGGAGGGACAGGGGCTTGTCCACGAGCAGTACTTC; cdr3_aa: CASREGQGLVHEQYF
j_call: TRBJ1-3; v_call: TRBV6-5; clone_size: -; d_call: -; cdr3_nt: TGTGCCAGCAGTCCCGGTAATCCTACTGGAAACACCATATATTTT; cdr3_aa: CASSPGNPTGNTIYF
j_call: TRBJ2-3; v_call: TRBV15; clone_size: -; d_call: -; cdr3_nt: TGTGCCTCGGAAGGGCCCTTCACAGATACGCAGTATTTT; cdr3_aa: CASEGPFTDTQYF
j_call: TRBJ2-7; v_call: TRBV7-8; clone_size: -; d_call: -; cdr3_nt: TGTGCCAGCAGCCCACAGGACGGGAGCTCCTACGAGCAGTACTTC; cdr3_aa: CASSPQDGSSYEQYF
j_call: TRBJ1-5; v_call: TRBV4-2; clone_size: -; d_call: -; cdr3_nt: TGTGCCAGCAGCCAAGAACGCGGGGCGAGCAATCAGCCCCAGCATTTT; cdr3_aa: CASSQERGASNQPQHF
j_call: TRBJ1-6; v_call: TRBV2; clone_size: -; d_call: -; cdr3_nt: TGTGCCAGCAGATTCCCTGTGGGGGGCGAATCCCAGGAAGACTCCTATAATTCACCCCTCCACTTT; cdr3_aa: CASRFPVGGESQEDSYNSPLHF
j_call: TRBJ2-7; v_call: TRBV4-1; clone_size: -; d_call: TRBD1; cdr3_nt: TGCGCCAGCAGCTTGGGGACAGTTAACGAGCAGTACTTC; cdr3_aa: CASSLGTVNEQYF
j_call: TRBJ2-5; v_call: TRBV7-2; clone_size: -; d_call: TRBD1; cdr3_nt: TGTGCCAGCAGCACCCGAGGGGGCGGCCCGAGGACCCAGTACTTC; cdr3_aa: CASSTRGGGPRTQYF
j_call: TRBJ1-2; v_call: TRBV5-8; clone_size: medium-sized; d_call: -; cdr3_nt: TGTGCCAGCAGCGAGGGTCGGGGCTATGGCTACACCTTC; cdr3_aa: CASSEGRGYGYTF
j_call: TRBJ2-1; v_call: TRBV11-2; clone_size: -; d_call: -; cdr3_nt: TGTGCCAGCAGCTTAGGGGCCGAAGGGAATGAGCAGTTCTTC; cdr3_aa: CASSLGAEGNEQFF
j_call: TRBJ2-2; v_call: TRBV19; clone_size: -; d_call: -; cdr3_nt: TGTGCCAGTAGGAGGGAGGTAGTGGCCCCCGGGGAGCTGTTTTTT; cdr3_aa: CASRREVVAPGELFF
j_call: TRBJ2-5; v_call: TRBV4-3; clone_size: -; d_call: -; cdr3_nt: TGCGCCAGCAGCCCAACAGGGGAGACCCAGTACTTC; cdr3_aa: CASSPTGETQYF
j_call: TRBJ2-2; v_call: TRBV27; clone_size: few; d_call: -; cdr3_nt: TGTGCCAGCAGGTTCGGGGAGGGGGCGGCCCCGGGGGAGCTGTTTTTT; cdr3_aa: CASRFGEGAAPGELFF
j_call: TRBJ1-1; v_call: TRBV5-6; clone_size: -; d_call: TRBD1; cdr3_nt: TGTGCCAGCAGCCAGGGGGCTGAAGCTTTCTTT; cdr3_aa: CASSQGAEAFF
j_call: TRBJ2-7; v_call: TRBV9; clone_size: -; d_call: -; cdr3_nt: TGTGCCAGCAGCGTAAGCAGGGGTCCCACCTACGAGCAGTACTTC; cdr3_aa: CASSVSRGPTYEQYF
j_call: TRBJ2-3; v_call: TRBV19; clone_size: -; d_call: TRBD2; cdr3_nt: TGTGCCAGTGGTGAGACAGCGGGGCCACAGTGGACGCAGTATTTT; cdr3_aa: CASGETAGPQWTQYF
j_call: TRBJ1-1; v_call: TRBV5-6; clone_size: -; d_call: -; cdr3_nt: TGTGCCAGCAGCTCCCGGACGCACGGTGGCTTGAACACTGAAGCTTTCTTT; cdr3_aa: CASSSRTHGGLNTEAFF
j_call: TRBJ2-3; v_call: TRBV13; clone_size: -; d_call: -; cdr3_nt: TGTGCCAGCAGCCCGTCGGACACCGGCGTCTCGCAGTATTTT; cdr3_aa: CASSPSDTGVSQYF
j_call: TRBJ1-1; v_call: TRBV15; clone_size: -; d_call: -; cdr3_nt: TGTGCCACCAGCGCTCACAGGGTCCGGGCGAACACTGAAGCTTTCTTT; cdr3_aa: CATSAHRVRANTEAFF
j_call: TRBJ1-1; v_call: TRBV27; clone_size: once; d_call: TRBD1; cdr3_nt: TGTGCCAGCAGTTCCACAGGGGAAGGCACTGAAGCTTTCTTT; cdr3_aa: CASSSTGEGTEAFF
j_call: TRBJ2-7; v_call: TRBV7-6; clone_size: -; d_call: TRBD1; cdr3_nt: TGTGCCAGCAGCTCTAGGACAGGGGGTGGCGAGCAGTACTTC; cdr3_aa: CASSSRTGGGEQYF
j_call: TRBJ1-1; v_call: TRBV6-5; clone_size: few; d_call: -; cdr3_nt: TGTGCCAGCAGTTACGGGGTTGGGAACACTGAAGCTTTCTTT; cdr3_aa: CASSYGVGNTEAFF
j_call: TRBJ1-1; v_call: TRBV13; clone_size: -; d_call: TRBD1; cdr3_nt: TGTGCCAGCAGCTCTGAGGACAGGAAAGCTTTCTTT; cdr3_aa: CASSSEDRKAFF
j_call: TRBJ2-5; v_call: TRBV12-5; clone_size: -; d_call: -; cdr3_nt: TGTGCTAGTGGTTCCGGGGATAGAGAGACCCAGTACTTC; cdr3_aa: CASGSGDRETQYF
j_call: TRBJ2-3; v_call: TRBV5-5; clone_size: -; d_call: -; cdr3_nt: TGTGCCAGCAGCCGACAGAGAACTAGCACAGATACGCAGTATTTT; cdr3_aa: CASSRQRTSTDTQYF
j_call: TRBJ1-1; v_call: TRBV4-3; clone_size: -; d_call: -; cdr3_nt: TGCGCCAGCAGCCAAGAGGCGAAGAGGGGTGCTGAAGCTTTCTTT; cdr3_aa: CASSQEAKRGAEAFF
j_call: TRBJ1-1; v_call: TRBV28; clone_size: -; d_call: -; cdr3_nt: TGTGCCAGCAGTCTTCTCTCCCGGACCCAAGCTTTCTTT; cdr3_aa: CASSLLSRTQAFF
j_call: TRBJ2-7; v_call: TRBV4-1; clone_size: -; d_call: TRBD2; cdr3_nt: TGCGCCAGCAGCCAAGCGGGGGGGTTCTCCTACGAGCAGTACTTC; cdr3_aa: CASSQAGGFSYEQYF
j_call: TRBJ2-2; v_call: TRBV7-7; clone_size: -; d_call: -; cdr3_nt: TGTGCCAGCAGCGCTTACACCGGGGAGCTGTTTTTT; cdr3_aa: CASSAYTGELFF
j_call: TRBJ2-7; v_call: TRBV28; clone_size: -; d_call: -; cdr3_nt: TGTGCCAGCAGTTTAAGCATTGGGGCCCCAGACGAGCAGTACTTC; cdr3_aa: CASSLSIGAPDEQYF
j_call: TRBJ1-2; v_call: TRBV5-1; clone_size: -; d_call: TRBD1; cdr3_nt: TGCGCCAGCAGCTTGGCAGGGGGTAACGGCTACACCTTC; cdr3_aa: CASSLAGGNGYTF
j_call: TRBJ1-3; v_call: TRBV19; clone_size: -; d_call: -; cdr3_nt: TGTGCCAGTATTCCGGGACGTAGCTCTGGAAACACCATATATTTT; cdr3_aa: CASIPGRSSGNTIYF
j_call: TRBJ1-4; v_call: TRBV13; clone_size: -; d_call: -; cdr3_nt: TGTGCCAGCAGCTTTAAAAGTTATAATGAAAAACTGTTTTTT; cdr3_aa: CASSFKSYNEKLFF
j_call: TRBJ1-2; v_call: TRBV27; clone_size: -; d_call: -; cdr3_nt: TGTGCCAGCAGCCTCTCGGGGATTCGGGGAGGCTACACCTTC; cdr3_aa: CASSLSGIRGGYTF
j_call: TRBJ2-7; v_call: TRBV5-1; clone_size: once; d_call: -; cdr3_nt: TGCGCCAGCAGCTTGGTAAGCGGAACCTACGAGCAGTACTTC; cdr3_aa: CASSLVSGTYEQYF
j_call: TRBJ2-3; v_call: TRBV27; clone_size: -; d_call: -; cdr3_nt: TGTGCCAGCAGTTGGGTTAGCACAGATACGCAGTATTTT; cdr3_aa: CASSWVSTDTQYF
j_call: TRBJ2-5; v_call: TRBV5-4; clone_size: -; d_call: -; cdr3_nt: TGTGCCAGCAGCTTGTTCGGAGCTGTACAAGAGACCCAGTACTTC; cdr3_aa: CASSLFGAVQETQYF
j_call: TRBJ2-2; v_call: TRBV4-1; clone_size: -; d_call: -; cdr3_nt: TGCGCCAGCAGCCAAGATGATCCGGGGGCGAACACCGGGGAGCTGTTTTTT; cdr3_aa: CASSQDDPGANTGELFF
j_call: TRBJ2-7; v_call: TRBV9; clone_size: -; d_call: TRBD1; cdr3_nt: TGTGCCAGCAGCGTAAGTGGTGGGACAGGGGTTGGCGAGCAGTACTTC; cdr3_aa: CASSVSGGTGVGEQYF